This T cell receptor (beta chain) originates from a study of Graves' ophthalmopathy and Graves' hyperthyroidism. Study context: The blood sample was drawn at first diagnosis and before any treatment.

Amplifying from RNA transcripts, the study obtained TCR beta CDR3 regions. Investigators did first-round RT-PCR with HTBI primers, then second-round multiplex PCR. TCRdb reprocessed the multiplex PCR reads with MiXCR, giving one entry per CDR3 protein. The data show around 670,000 distinct CDR3 sequences, around 40% seen once. For donors with ophthalmopathy, the disease showed moderate-to-severe activity, reached CAS ≥3 and NOSPECS ≥4, and had lasted under 3 months. This clonotype was seen only a few times. Its antigen is not identified. Study-wide points: Blood also carried most expanded thyroid clonotypes exceeding 0.001 frequency.

The sample consisted of peripheral blood. The TCR comes from an adult man with Graves' ophthalmopathy.

CDR3 nucleotides: TGTGCCAGTAGTGTCCAGACAGGGTCCGGAAGCACTGAAGCTTTCTTT. Translation: CASSVQTGSGSTEAFF. V usage is TRBV19 and J usage is TRBJ1-1; 7 bases fit TRBD1. The CDR3 runs 16 residues. Germline V gene data show CDR1 as LNHDA and CDR2 as SQIVND (reference sequence). The J segment lost 4 bases and the V segment lost 5 bases, leaving 13 bases of the junction unmatched.